These 27 T cell receptor beta chains share one sample of origin, sequenced in a study of shared clonotypes between healthy human individuals. The method was immunoSEQ multiplex PCR; TCRdb's version includes in-frame clones alone and lacks a portion of them. The sample contains about half a million clones, more than 65% of which appear only once. Sequencing used PBMCs. All receptors derive from a middle-aged woman in good health. Some clones in this sample may be carry-over from other donors' samples.

V usage is TRBV18 and J usage is TRBJ1-1; 7 bases are a match to TRBD1. Germline assignment: CDR1 KGHSH and CDR2 LQKENI. The CDR3 length is 13 residues. V trimming: 8 bases; J trimming: 5 bases; junction bases outside the gene matches: 8. The CDR3 coding sequence is TGTGCCAGCCTGCAGGGGGATGGGACTGAAGCTTTCTTT. Amino acids: CASLQGDGTEAFF.

V and J are TRBV30 and TRBJ2-5, with 7 positions matching TRBD2. CDR3 size: 14 residues. Germline trimming cut 4 bases from V and 4 bases from J; bases unmatched to any gene: 9. Per germline, CDR1 GTSNPN and CDR2 SVGIG (reference sequence). CDR3 in amino acids: CAWTVPGRGETQYF. The DNA for the CDR3 is TGTGCCTGGACTGTCCCGGGGAGGGGAGAGACCCAGTACTTC.

This chain connects TRBV7-2 to TRBJ2-2; D is perhaps TRBD2 (6 bases). This CDR3 spans 14 amino acids. Trimming took 6 bases from V and 6 from J, leaving 14 bases between them. Germline V gives CDR1 SGHTA, CDR2 FQGNSA. CDR3 sequence: CASRLPGTAGELFF. CDR3 bases: TGTGCCAGCAGGCTCCCGGGGACTGCCGGGGAGCTGTTTTTT.

This clone was counted only a few times. V and J are TRBV10-3 and TRBJ2-3, with TRBD2 matching 10 bases. CDR1 ENHRY and CDR2 SYGVKD come from the germline V gene. This CDR3 is built from 17 residues. J gave up 1 base and V 3 bases, and 7 bases lay outside the gene matches. CDR3 in amino acids: CAISESGRAIGTDTQYF. CDR3 sequence (DNA): TGTGCCATCAGTGAAAGCGGGAGGGCAATCGGCACAGATACGCAGTATTTT.

The J gene is TRBJ1-4, the V gene TRBV28; D is possibly TRBD1 (5 bases). V was pared by 9 bases and J by 4 bases, with 12 bases between. Germline V CDR1 and CDR2: MDHEN, SYDVKM. This CDR3 spans 13 amino acids. In DNA, the CDR3 is TGTGCCAGTAGGAACGGGGGTAATGAAAAACTGTTTTTT. Its protein product is CASRNGGNEKLFF.

The table lists this clone with a count of one. This chain links TRBV6-1 with TRBJ2-3, with 9 bases aligning to TRBD2. V was pared by 4 bases and J by 3 bases, with 8 bases of the junction left unmatched. This CDR3 region has 16 residues. Germline lookup yields CDR1 MNHNS and CDR2 SASEGT. The CDR3 is CASSGSGLALTDTQYF. The CDR3 bases are TGTGCCAGCAGTGGAAGCGGACTAGCGCTGACAGATACGCAGTATTTT.

This sequence joins TRBV28 and TRBJ2-7; possibly TRBD1 or TRBD2 for D (5 bases each). The CDR3 totals 14 residues. The germline V and J ends were trimmed by 2 bases and 2 bases, with 10 bases remaining between them. Germline V gives CDR1 MDHEN, CDR2 SYDVKM. The DNA for the CDR3 is TGTGCCAGCAGTTTACCGGGGCAACCCTACGAGCAGTACTTC. Its translation: CASSLPGQPYEQYF.

As to this clone: With a far larger clone one base away, a read error is the likely cause. The chain uses TRBV5-1 and TRBJ2-2; a weak D match, TRBD1 (6 bases). The CDR3 is 14 amino acids. CDR1 and CDR2 from the germline V gene are SGHRS and YFSETQ. V was trimmed by 5 bases and J by 1 base, leaving 9 bases between them. CDR3 amino acids: CASRDRQNTGELFF. The CDR3 nucleotides read TGCGCCAGCAGGGACAGACAGAACACCGGGGAGCTGTTTTTT.

The chain couples TRBV27 to TRBJ1-1; D is uncertain. CDR1 and CDR2 from the germline V gene are MNHEY and SMNVEV (reference sequence). Trimming shortened V by 8 bases and J by 5 bases, and 15 bases separated the two germline ends. The length of the CDR3 is 13 residues. As DNA, the CDR3 is TGTGCCAGCGAACAGAATGGGATTACTGAAGCTTTCTTT. Translating it yields CASEQNGITEAFF.

V gene TRBV27 combines with J gene TRBJ2-1, with 13 bases aligning to TRBD2. Germline V gene sequence: CDR1 MNHEY, CDR2 SMNVEV (reference sequence). V lost 6 bases to trimming and J lost 10 bases; unmatched junction nucleotides: 9. The CDR3 has 15 amino acids. CDR3 residues: CASSRTSGSFREQFF. DNA for the CDR3: TGTGCCAGCAGCCGGACTAGCGGGAGTTTTCGGGAGCAGTTCTTC.

Notes on this clone: Only one base separates this from a far larger clonotype, so it likely reflects a read error. Other DNA sequences within the sample encode an identical CDR3. This sequence joins TRBV10-3 and TRBJ2-3, with a weak D call TRBD1 (6 bases). This CDR3 contains 14 residues. Germline CDR1 and CDR2: ENHRY and SYGVKD. The CDR3 sequence is CAISDRGSTDTQYF. The CDR3 DNA reads as TGTGCCATCAGTGACAGGGGTAGCACAGATACGCAGTACTTT.

The chain links TRBV27 to TRBJ2-7; TRBD1 agrees at 10 bases. The CDR3 is 14 residues long. V was clipped by 4 bases and J by 6 bases; unmatched bases: 6. Germline V CDR1 and CDR2: MNHEY, SMNVEV (reference sequence). The CDR3: CASSSPGQGIEQYF. As DNA, the CDR3 is TGTGCCAGCAGTTCTCCGGGACAGGGGATCGAGCAGTACTTC.

About this clone itself: The likely explanation is a read error, given a far larger clone one base away. Other DNA sequences from this sample encode an identical CDR3 as well. The chain links TRBV4-3 to TRBJ2-3; D unclear. V lost 3 bases, J lost 4 bases, and 14 bases lay in between. Germline CDR1 reads LGHNA; CDR2 reads YSLEER. The CDR3 length is 15 residues. DNA of the CDR3: TGCGCCAGCAGCCAGGATAGGCTGGGTGCAGATACGCAGTATTTT. It codes for CASSQDRLGADTQYF.

The chain recombines TRBV29-1 with TRBJ2-5; unclear D gene. Germline loops: CDR1 SQVTM, CDR2 ANQGSEA. The V gene lost 3 bases and the J gene lost 7 bases, with 18 bases spanning the gap. There are 14 residues in the CDR3. The CDR3, as DNA: TGCAGCGTTGACGGGCGGCCAAATCCGTGGACCCAGTACTTC. Its protein product is CSVDGRPNPWTQYF.

Regarding this clone: A read error is likely here: a far larger clone is one base away. Since the CDR3 does not end with the conserved phenylalanine or tryptophan, this likely comes from a read error. This same CDR3 is encoded by further DNA sequences in the sample. This chain connects TRBV7-2 to TRBJ2-7; a weak D match, TRBD1 (5 bases). CDR3 length: 11 amino acids. Germline CDR1 SGHTA, CDR2 FQGNSA. Trimming took 5 bases from V and 7 from J, leaving 9 bases between them. The DNA of the CDR3 is TGTGCCAGCAGCCGGTACAGGGAGCAGTACTTA. Residues: CASSRYREQYL.

The chain combines TRBV6-6 with TRBJ2-4, with 9 nucleotides matching TRBD1. CDR1 MNHNY and CDR2 SVGAGI come from the germline V gene (reference sequence). The J segment lost 0 bases and the V segment lost 4 bases, leaving 4 bases of the junction unmatched. This CDR3 region has 16 residues. As DNA, the CDR3 is TGTGCCAGCAGTTCCACAGGGGGCCCAGCCAAAAACATTCAGTACTTC. This sequence encodes CASSSTGGPAKNIQYF.

This clone has only a few counts. The chain combines TRBV27 with TRBJ2-7; D remains unclear. The CDR3 is 14 residues long. Germline CDR1 MNHEY, CDR2 SMNVEV (reference sequence). V lost 7 bases and J lost 3, with 16 bases in between. CDR3 bases: TGTGCCAGCACCTTATCATCCGGGTTCTACGAGCAGTACTTC. Translated: CASTLSSGFYEQYF.

This chain joins TRBV6-1 and TRBJ2-6; D not resolved. Looked up from germline, CDR1 is MNHNS and CDR2 is SASEGT. The V and J ends lost 5 bases and 0 bases respectively, with 5 bases between them. This CDR3 is built from 14 residues. CDR3 DNA sequence: TGTGCCAGCAGTTTCGGCTCTGGGGCCAACGTCCTGACTTTC. Residues: CASSFGSGANVLTF.

This clone has just a few counts. A much larger clone lies one base from this, so it may be a read error. The V and J genes are TRBV29-1 and TRBJ2-5, with D unresolved. The V end was cut by 4 bases, the J end by 5 bases, with 14 bases between. This CDR3 is 13 amino acids long. Germline V gene data show CDR1 as SQVTM and CDR2 as ANQGSEA. The CDR3 DNA reads as TGCAGCGTTGGACGGCAGCCACTGGAGACCCAGTACTTC. Residues: CSVGRQPLETQYF.

This chain links TRBV29-1 with TRBJ2-2; 8 bases agree with TRBD1. V shed 6 bases and J 7 bases; nucleotides not matched to a gene: 7. The CDR3 runs to 13 residues. Germline-derived CDR1 and CDR2 are SQVTM and ANQGSEA. The CDR3 here is CSVRQGSGGELFF. The CDR3 coding sequence is TGCAGCGTCAGACAGGGGTCTGGCGGGGAGCTGTTTTTT.

Note on this clone: This likely traces to a read error, being one base from a far larger clone. The same CDR3 also results from other DNA sequences found in this sample. The chain uses TRBV2 and TRBJ1-4; D is possibly TRBD1 (5 bases). CDR1 SNHLY and CDR2 FYNNEI come from the germline V gene. CDR3 length: 11 residues. CDR3 sequence: CASQGYEKLFF. CDR3 sequence (DNA): TGTGCCAGTCAGGGTTATGAAAAACTATTTTTT.

This clone was counted between two and nine times. J is TRBJ1-5 and V is TRBV6-6; TRBD1 aligns across 7 bases. The germline V gene encodes CDR1 MNHNY and CDR2 SVGAGI (reference sequence). V dropped 5 bases and J dropped 4; count of bases not matched to a gene: 8. CDR3 length: 15 residues. The CDR3 bases are TGTGCCAGCAGTCAATACAGGGGAGGGAATCAGCCCCAGCATTTT. This translates into CASSQYRGGNQPQHF.

Of note for this clone: With a far larger clone one base away, a read error is the likely cause. The gene calls are TRBV6-1 and TRBJ2-7; D might be TRBD1 (5 bases). This CDR3 spans 13 amino acids. Germline lookup yields CDR1 MNHNS and CDR2 SASEGT. Between the trimmed V and J ends, which lost 7 bases and 5 bases, there was a span of 15 bases. Here the CDR3 DNA reads TGTGCCAGCATGACCGGAAGGGGCGACGAGCAGTACTTC. Encoded protein: CASMTGRGDEQYF.

This clone was detected a few times. The chain couples TRBV6-6 to TRBJ1-1, with TRBD1 as a possible D gene (5 bases). The germline CDR1 and CDR2 sequences are MNHNY and SVGAGI (reference sequence). The CDR3 extends over 14 amino acids. The V gene lost 0 bases and the J gene lost 4 bases, with 9 bases spanning the gap. The CDR3 DNA is TGTGCCAGCAGTTACTCTTTGGGGGGCACTGAAGCTTTCTTT. Encoded protein: CASSYSLGGTEAFF.

Note on this clone: A far bigger clonotype differs at one base, so this is likely a read error. The V call is TRBV27, the J call TRBJ2-7; 9 positions match TRBD1. This CDR3 region has 17 residues. Germline lookup yields CDR1 MNHEY and CDR2 SMNVEV (reference sequence). CDR3 in amino acids: CASILSIRDRVAYGQYF. CDR3 nucleotide sequence: TGTGCCAGCATTTTAAGTATCCGGGACAGGGTTGCCTACGGGCAGTACTTC.

This chain joins TRBV7-9 and TRBJ2-7, with D unclear. V lost 0 bases and J lost 2, with 8 bases in between. The CDR3 loop spans 14 amino acids. Germline CDR1 reads SEHNR; CDR2 reads FQNEAQ (reference sequence). CDR3 residues: CASSLAPSPYEQYF. The DNA for the CDR3 is TGTGCCAGCAGCTTAGCCCCGTCCCCCTACGAGCAGTACTTC. The variable domain in full, completed from reference TRBV7-9 and TRBJ2-7, reads DTGVSQNPRHKITKRGQNVTFRCDPISEHNRLYWYRQTLGQGPEFLTYFQNEAQLEKSRLLSDRFSAERPKGSFSTLEIQRTEQGDSAMYLCASSLAPSPYEQYFGPGTRLTVT.

With respect to this clone: A read error is likely here: a far larger clone is one base away. This rearrangement joins TRBV14 to TRBJ2-7, with TRBD1 matching 10 bases. In germline, CDR1 is SGHDN, CDR2 FVKESK. With 1 base clipped from V and 6 bases from J, the junction kept 3 bases outside the gene matches. The CDR3 has 14 amino acids. CDR3 loop: CASSQGQGAGEQYF. CDR3 sequence (DNA): TGTGCCAGCAGCCAAGGACAGGGGGCAGGCGAGCAGTACTTC.